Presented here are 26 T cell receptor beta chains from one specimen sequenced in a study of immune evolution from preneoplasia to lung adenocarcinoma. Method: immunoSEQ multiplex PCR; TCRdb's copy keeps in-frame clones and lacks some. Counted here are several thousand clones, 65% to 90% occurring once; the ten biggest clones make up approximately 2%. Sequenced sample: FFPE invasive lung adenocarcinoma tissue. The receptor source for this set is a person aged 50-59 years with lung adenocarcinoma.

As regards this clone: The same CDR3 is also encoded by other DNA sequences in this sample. In DNA form, the CDR3 reads TGTGCCAGCAGTTTTTCAAACGTTCGGGATACGCAGTATTTT. It yields the protein CASSFSNVRDTQYF. The chain employs TRBV28 and TRBJ2-3; no firm D call. Per the germline V gene, CDR1 is MDHEN and CDR2 is SYDVKM. The V end was cut by 3 bases, the J end by 6 bases, with 13 bases between. The length of the CDR3 is 14 residues.

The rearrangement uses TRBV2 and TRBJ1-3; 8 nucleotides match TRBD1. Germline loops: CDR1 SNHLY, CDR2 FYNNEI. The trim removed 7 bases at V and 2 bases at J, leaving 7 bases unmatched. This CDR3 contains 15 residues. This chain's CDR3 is CASKYTGGPGNTIYF. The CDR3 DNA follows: TGTGCCAGCAAGTACACAGGGGGACCTGGAAACACCATATATTTT.

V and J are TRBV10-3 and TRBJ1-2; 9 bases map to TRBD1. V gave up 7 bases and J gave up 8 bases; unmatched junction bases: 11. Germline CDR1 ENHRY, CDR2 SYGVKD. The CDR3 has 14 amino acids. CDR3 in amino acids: CAINPGQGYGGYTF. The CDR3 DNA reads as TGTGCCATCAATCCGGGACAGGGCTATGGGGGCTACACCTTC.

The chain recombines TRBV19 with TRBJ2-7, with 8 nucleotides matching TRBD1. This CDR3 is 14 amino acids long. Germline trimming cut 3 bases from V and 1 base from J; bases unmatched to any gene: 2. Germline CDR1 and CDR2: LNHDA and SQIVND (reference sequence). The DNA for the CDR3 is TGTGCCAGTAGTATCAGGGGGCCATCCTACGAGCAGTACTTC. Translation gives CASSIRGPSYEQYF.

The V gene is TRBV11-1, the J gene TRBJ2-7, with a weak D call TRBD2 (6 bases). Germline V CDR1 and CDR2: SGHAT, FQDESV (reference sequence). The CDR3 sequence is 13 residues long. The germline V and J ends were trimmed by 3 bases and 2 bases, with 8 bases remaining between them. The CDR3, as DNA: TGTGCCAGCAGCTTCGGAGGGACCTACGAGCAGTACTTC. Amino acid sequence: CASSFGGTYEQYF.

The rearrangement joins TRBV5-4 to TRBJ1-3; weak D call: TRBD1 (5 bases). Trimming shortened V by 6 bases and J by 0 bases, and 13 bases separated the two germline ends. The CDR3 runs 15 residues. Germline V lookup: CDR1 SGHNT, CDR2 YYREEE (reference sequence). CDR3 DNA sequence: TGTGCCAGCAACTCAGCAGGGCCCTCTGGAAACACCATATATTTT. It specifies CASNSAGPSGNTIYF.

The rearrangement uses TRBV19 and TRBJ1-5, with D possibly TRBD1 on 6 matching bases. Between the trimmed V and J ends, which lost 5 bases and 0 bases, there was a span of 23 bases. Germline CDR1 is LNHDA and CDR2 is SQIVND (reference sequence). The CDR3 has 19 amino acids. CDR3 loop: CASSPRPQGIGFSNQPQHF. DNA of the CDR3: TGTGCCAGTAGTCCCAGACCCCAGGGGATCGGGTTTAGCAATCAGCCCCAGCATTTT.

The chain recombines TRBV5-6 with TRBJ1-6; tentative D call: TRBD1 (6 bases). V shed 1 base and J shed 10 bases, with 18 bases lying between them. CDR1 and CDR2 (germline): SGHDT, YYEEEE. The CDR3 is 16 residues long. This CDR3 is CASSLTGMGGWSPLHF. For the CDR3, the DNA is TGTGCCAGCAGCTTGACAGGGATGGGCGGTTGGTCACCCCTCCACTTT.

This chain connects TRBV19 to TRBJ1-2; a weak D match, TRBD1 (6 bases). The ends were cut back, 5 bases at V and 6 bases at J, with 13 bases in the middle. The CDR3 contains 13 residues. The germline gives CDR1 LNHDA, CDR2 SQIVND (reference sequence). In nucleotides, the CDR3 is TGTGCCAGTAGTCTCGGGGAGGGGGATGGCTACACCTTC. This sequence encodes CASSLGEGDGYTF.

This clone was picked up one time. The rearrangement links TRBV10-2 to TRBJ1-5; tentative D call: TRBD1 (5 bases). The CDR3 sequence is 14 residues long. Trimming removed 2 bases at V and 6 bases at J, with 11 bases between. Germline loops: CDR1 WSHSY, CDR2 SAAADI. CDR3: CASSEGGLGQPQHF. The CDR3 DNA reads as TGCGCCAGCAGTGAGGGGGGACTTGGTCAGCCCCAGCATTTT.

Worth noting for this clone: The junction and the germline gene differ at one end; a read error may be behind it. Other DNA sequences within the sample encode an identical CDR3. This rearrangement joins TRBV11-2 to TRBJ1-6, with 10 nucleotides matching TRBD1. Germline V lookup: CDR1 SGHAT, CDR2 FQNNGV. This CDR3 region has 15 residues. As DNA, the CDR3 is TGTGCCAGCAGCTTGACAGGGGGCAGCAGTTCACCCCTCCATTTT. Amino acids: CASSLTGGSSSPLHF. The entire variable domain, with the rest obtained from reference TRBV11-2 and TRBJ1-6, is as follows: EAGVAQSPRYKIIEKRQSVAFWCNPISGHATLYWYQQILGQGPKLLIQFQNNGVVDDSQLPKDRFSAERLKGVDSTLKIQPAKLEDSAVYLCASSLTGGSSSPLHFGNGTRLTVT.

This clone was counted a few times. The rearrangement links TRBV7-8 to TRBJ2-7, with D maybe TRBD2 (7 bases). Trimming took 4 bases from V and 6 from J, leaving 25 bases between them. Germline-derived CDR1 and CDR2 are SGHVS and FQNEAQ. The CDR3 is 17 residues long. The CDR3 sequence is CASSSLEGGGISGEQYF. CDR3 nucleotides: TGTGCCAGCAGCTCCCTGGAGGGAGGGGGGATCTCCGGCGAGCAGTACTTC.

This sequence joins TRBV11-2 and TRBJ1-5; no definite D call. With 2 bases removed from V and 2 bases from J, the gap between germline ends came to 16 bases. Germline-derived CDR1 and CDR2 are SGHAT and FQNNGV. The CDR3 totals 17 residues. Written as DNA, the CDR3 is TGTGCCAGCAGCTTAAGTACAGCCAAGAGTGGCAATCAGCCCCAGCATTTT. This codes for CASSLSTAKSGNQPQHF. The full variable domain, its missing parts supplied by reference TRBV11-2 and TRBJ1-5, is EAGVAQSPRYKIIEKRQSVAFWCNPISGHATLYWYQQILGQGPKLLIQFQNNGVVDDSQLPKDRFSAERLKGVDSTLKIQPAKLEDSAVYLCASSLSTAKSGNQPQHFGDGTRLSIL.

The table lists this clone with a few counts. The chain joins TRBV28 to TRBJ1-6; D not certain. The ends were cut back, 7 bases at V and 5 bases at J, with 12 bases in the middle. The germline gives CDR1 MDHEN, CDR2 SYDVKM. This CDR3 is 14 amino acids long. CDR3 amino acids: CASKISGNNSPLHF. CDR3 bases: TGTGCCAGCAAGATTAGTGGGAATAATTCACCCCTCCACTTT.

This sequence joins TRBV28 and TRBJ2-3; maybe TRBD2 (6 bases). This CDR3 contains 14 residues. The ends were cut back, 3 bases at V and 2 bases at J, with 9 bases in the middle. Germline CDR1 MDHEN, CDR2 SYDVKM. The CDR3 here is CASSFVAATDTQYF. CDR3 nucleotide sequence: TGTGCCAGCAGTTTTGTAGCGGCCACAGATACGCAGTATTTT.

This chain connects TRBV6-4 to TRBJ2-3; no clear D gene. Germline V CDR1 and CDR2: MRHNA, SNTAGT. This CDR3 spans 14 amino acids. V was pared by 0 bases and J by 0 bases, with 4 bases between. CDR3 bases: TGTGCCAGCAGTGACTCGGACAGCACAGATACGCAGTATTTT. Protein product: CASSDSDSTDTQYF.

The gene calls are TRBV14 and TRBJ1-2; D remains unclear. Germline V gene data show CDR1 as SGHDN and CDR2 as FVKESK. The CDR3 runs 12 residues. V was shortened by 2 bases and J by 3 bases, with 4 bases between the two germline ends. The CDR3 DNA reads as TGTGCCAGCAGCCAACAATACTATGGCTACACCTTC. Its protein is CASSQQYYGYTF.

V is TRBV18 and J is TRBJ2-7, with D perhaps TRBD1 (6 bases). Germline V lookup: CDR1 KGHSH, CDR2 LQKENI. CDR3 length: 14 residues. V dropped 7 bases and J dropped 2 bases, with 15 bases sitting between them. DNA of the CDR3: TGTGCCAGCTTCACCCGGGACAAGCCCTACGAGCAGTACTTC. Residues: CASFTRDKPYEQYF.

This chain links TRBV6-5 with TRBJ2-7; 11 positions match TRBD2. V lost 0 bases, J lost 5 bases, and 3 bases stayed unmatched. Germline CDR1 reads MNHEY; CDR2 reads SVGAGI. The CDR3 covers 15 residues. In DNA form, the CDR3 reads TGTGCCAGCAGTTACTCGGCTAGCGGGAGGAACGAGCAGTACTTC. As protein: CASSYSASGRNEQYF.

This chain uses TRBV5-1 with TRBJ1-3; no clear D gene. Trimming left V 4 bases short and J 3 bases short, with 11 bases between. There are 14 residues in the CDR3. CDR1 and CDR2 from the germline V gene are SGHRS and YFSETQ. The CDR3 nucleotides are TGCGCCAGCAGCCTGGGAATGGGTGGAAACACCATATATTTT. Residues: CASSLGMGGNTIYF.

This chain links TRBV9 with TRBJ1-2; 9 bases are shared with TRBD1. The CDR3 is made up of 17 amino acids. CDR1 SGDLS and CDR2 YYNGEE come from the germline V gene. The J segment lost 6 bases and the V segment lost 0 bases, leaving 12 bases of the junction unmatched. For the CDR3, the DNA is TGTGCCAGCAGCGTAGCAGACAGGGGGGTGTACGTCGATGGCTACACCTTC. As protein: CASSVADRGVYVDGYTF.

CDR3 in amino acids: CASSPLLGEQYF. Here the CDR3 DNA reads TGTGCCAGCAGCCCCCTTCTGGGGGAGCAGTACTTC. The chain employs TRBV7-9 and TRBJ2-7; D remains unclear. CDR1 and CDR2 (germline): SEHNR, FQNEAQ (reference sequence). The CDR3 contains 12 residues. V shed 5 bases and J shed 7 bases, with 12 bases lying between them.

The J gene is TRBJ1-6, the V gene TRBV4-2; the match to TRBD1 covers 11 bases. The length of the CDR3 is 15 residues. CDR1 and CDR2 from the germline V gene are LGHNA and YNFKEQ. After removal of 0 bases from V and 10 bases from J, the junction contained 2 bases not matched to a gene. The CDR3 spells CASSQEGTGGSPLHF. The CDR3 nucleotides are TGTGCCAGCAGCCAAGAGGGGACAGGGGGGTCACCCCTCCACTTT.

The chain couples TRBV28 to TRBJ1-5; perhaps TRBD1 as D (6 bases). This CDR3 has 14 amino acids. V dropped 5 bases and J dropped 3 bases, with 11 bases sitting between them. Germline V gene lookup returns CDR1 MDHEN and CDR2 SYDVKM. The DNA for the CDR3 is TGTGCCAGCAGTCAGGGGTTTTTCAATCAGCCCCAGCATTTT. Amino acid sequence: CASSQGFFNQPQHF.

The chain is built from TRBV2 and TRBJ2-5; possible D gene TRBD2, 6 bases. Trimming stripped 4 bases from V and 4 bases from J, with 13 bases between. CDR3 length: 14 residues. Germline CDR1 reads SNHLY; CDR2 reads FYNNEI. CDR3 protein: CASSGLSSGETQYF. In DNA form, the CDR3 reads TGTGCCAGCAGTGGGTTGAGTAGCGGAGAGACCCAGTACTTC.

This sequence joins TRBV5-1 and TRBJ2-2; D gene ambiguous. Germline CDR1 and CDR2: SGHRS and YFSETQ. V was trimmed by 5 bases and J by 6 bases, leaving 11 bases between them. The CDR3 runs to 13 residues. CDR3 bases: TGCGCCAGCAGTTCTGATGGGTCCGGGGAGCTGTTTTTT. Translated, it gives CASSSDGSGELFF.